This T cell receptor beta chain was found in a study of T cell repertoires in cytomegalovirus infection. As for the study in general: Public TCR beta signature analysis indicated the presence of both CMV infection and matching HLA type.

This clonotype appeared many times. The antigen remains undetermined. CDR1 is SGHTA and CDR2 is FQGNSA in the germline V gene. The germline V and J ends were trimmed by 4 bases and 5 bases, with 15 bases remaining between them. The CDR3 has 14 residues. Study-wide results and caveats: The response measured ex vivo was dominated by TCR beta clonotypes (HLA-C-restricted and CMV-specific). Cumulative public TCR beta family frequency identified CMV carriers with the relevant HLA.

TCRdb ran MiXCR on the reads and lists one entry per CDR3 protein. Among 150,000 to 200,000 distinct CDR3 sequences listed, roughly 17% were seen once. Source material: CD8+ T cells from PBMCs. This TCR came from a human donor in good health (CMV status not recorded). Some clones in this sample may be carry-over from other donors' samples. V and J are TRBV7-2 and TRBJ2-7; a weak D match, TRBD2 (5 bases). The CDR3 sequence: CASSSTSRLDEQYF. The CDR3 bases are TGTGCCAGCAGCTCTACTAGTCGACTCGACGAGCAGTACTTC.